This TCR beta chain was captured in a study of blood T cell repertoires in COVID-19. Study details: T cells, B-cell-depleted T cells, or PBMCs provided the cDNA or gDNA that served as material.

The repertoire was sequenced with immunoSEQ multiplex PCR; TCRdb's copy has only in-frame clones and lacks some. Among about 140,000 clones listed, just over 85% were seen once. The V gene lost 7 bases and the J gene lost 4 bases, with 14 bases spanning the gap. The CDR3 has 13 residues. Germline V gives CDR1 SGHRS, CDR2 YFSETQ. Source material: peripheral blood. The origin of this receptor is an older woman with acute or convalescent COVID-19. The genes are TRBV5-1 and TRBJ1-2; D unclear. In DNA, the CDR3 is TGCGCCAGCCGAAGGGAGGATCTCTATGGCTACACCTTC. Translation gives CASRREDLYGYTF.